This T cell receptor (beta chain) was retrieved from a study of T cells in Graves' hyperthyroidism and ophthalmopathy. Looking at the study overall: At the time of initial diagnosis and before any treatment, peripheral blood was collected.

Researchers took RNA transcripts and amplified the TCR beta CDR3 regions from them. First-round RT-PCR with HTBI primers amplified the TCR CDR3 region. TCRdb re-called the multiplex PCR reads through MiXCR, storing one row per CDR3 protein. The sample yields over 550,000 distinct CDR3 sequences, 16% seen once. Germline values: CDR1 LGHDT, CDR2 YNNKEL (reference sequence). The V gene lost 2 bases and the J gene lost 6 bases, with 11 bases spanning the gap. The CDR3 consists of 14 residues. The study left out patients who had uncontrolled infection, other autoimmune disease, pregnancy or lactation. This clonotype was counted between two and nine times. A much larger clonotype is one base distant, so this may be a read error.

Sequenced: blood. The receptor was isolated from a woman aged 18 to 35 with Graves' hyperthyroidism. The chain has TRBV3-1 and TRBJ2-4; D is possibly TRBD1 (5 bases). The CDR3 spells CASSQQDRTNIQYF. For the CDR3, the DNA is TGTGCCAGCAGCCAACAAGACAGAACAAACATTCAGTACTTC. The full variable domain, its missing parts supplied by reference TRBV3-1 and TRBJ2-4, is DTAVSQTPKYLVTQMGNDKSIKCEQNLGHDTMYWYKQDSKKFLKIMFSYNNKELIINETVPNRFSPKSPDKAHLNLHINSLELGDSAVYFCASSQQDRTNIQYFGAGTRLSVL.